One sample yielded the 17 T cell receptor beta chains listed below, sequenced in a study of Ad26.COV2.S vaccination and SARS-CoV-2 variants. Treatment indicated: over 15 received Ad26.COV2.S at low or high dose, single or two shots; roughly five received placebo; per-sample allocation not given. Sampling happened 63 days after the first vaccine or placebo injection. Repertoires were generated with immunoSEQ multiplex PCR, while TCRdb's copy carries only in-frame clones and drops some. The sample consists of around 300,000 clones, about 88% of them appearing once. The sequencing used peripheral blood, collected in a trial of Ad26.COV2.S vaccine versus placebo. These receptors all come from a person between 18 and 59 years old who received the Ad26.COV2.S COVID-19 vaccine or a placebo.

The genes are TRBV28 and TRBJ2-4; maybe TRBD2 (6 bases). Germline CDR1 and CDR2: MDHEN and SYDVKM. The V and J ends lost 6 bases and 1 base respectively, with 16 bases between them. The CDR3 totals 16 residues. CDR3 sequence (DNA): TGTGCCAGCAGCTTTAGCGGTGGCTGGGCCAAAAACATTCAGTACTTC. It encodes CASSFSGGWAKNIQYF. Looking up the rest from reference TRBV28 and TRBJ2-4 gives the full variable domain: DVKVTQSSRYLVKRTGEKVFLECVQDMDHENMFWYRQDPGLGLRLIYFSYDVKMKEKGDIPEGYSVSREKKERFSLILESASTNQTSMYLCASSFSGGWAKNIQYFGAGTRLSVL.

The chain carries TRBV7-2 and TRBJ1-2; D gene unclear. The CDR3 sequence is 14 residues long. Germline CDR1 and CDR2: SGHTA and FQGNSA. Trimming took 0 bases from V and 0 from J, leaving 5 bases between them. This chain's CDR3 is CASSLAYTNYGYTF. The DNA for the CDR3 is TGTGCCAGCAGCTTAGCATATACTAACTATGGCTACACCTTC.

The rearrangement uses TRBV28 and TRBJ1-2, with a tentative D call TRBD1 (5 bases). The CDR3 is 13 amino acids. Germline assignment: CDR1 MDHEN and CDR2 SYDVKM. V was trimmed by 6 bases and J by 5 bases, leaving 13 bases between them. The CDR3 reads CASRPPDRYGYTF. In DNA, the CDR3 is TGTGCCAGCAGGCCCCCCGACAGATATGGCTACACCTTC.

The CDR3 DNA follows: TGCGCCAGCAGCCAAGTGGGGGACAAGAACACCGGGGAGCTGTTTTTT. Translating gives CASSQVGDKNTGELFF. The chain joins TRBV4-1 to TRBJ2-2; possible D gene TRBD1, 6 bases. The CDR3 has 16 amino acids. Deletions cut 1 base from V and 1 base from J, with 10 bases between. The germline CDR1 and CDR2 sequences are MGHRA and YSYEKL.

V gene TRBV6-4 combines with J gene TRBJ1-1; no definite D call. V was pared by 4 bases and J by 4 bases, with 10 bases between. Germline V gene data show CDR1 as MRHNA and CDR2 as SNTAGT. The CDR3 contains 13 residues. The CDR3 region has the DNA TGTGCCAGCAGTGGTGGTAAGAGCACTGAAGCTTTCTTT. Its protein product is CASSGGKSTEAFF.

J is TRBJ2-2 and V is TRBV7-3; possibly TRBD2 for D (5 bases). Germline CDR1 SGHTA, CDR2 FQGTGA. There are 15 residues in the CDR3. V was shortened by 6 bases and J by 2 bases, with 13 bases between the two germline ends. The CDR3 is CASSRGLLNTGELFF. The CDR3 bases are TGTGCCAGCAGTCGAGGACTCCTTAACACCGGGGAGCTGTTTTTT.

The J gene is TRBJ1-5, the V gene TRBV5-8; TRBD1 might be the D (5 bases). Deletions cut 0 bases from V and 6 bases from J, with 10 bases between. The CDR3 covers 14 residues. In germline, CDR1 is SGHTS, CDR2 YDEGEE. The CDR3 protein is CASSLGSGSQPQHF. In nucleotides, the CDR3 is TGTGCCAGCAGCTTGGGGTCAGGGAGTCAGCCCCAGCATTTT.

This chain joins TRBV7-2 and TRBJ2-7; tentatively, D is TRBD1 or TRBD2 (5 bases each). V gave up 3 bases and J gave up 8 bases, with 11 bases separating them. Germline V gene data show CDR1 as SGHTA and CDR2 as FQGNSA. This CDR3 spans 12 amino acids. This CDR3 reads CASSLDGTQQYF. In nucleotides, the CDR3 is TGTGCCAGCAGCTTGGACGGGACCCAGCAGTACTTC.

Only one count was recorded for this clone. The chain has TRBV4-2 and TRBJ2-5; 13 nucleotides align to TRBD2. This CDR3 region has 16 residues. The germline gives CDR1 LGHNA, CDR2 YNFKEQ. V lost 4 bases and J lost 4; bases outside the gene matches: 6. CDR3 amino acids: CASSPGGTSGVETQYF. For the CDR3, the DNA is TGTGCCAGCAGCCCCGGGGGGACTAGCGGGGTAGAGACCCAGTACTTC.

The chain couples TRBV10-2 to TRBJ2-7; the D is unclear. The ends were cut back, 5 bases at V and 3 bases at J, with 8 bases in the middle. There are 12 residues in the CDR3. Germline values: CDR1 WSHSY, CDR2 SAAADI. The CDR3 DNA is TGCGCCAGCAGTCTCAACTACTACGAGCAGTACTTC. Translated: CASSLNYYEQYF.

This clone has a single count. J is TRBJ2-1 and V is TRBV18, with unresolved D. V was clipped by 3 bases and J by 8 bases, with 8 bases between them. Germline-derived CDR1 and CDR2 are KGHSH and LQKENI. The CDR3 has 12 residues. The CDR3 is CASSPTRDEQFF. The CDR3 DNA sequence: TGTGCCAGCTCACCGACCCGCGATGAGCAGTTCTTC.

In nucleotides, the CDR3 is TGCGCCAGCAACTATGGGGGCACAGATACGCAGTATTTT. As protein: CASNYGGTDTQYF. This chain uses TRBV5-1 with TRBJ2-3, with D uncertain. CDR3 size: 13 residues. Germline CDR1 is SGHRS and CDR2 is YFSETQ. V was clipped by 6 bases and J by 1 base, with 9 bases between them.

This rearrangement joins TRBV5-1 to TRBJ1-1; 9 bases align to TRBD1. V lost 4 bases, J lost 6 bases, and 13 bases stayed unmatched. The CDR3 has 16 residues. Germline CDR1 and CDR2: SGHRS and YFSETQ. CDR3 nucleotides: TGCGCCAGCAGCCCTACCCCGCGGGACAGGGTCTCTGAAGCTTTCTTT. This encodes CASSPTPRDRVSEAFF.

The chain carries TRBV30 and TRBJ2-3; D remains unclear. Germline V CDR1 and CDR2: GTSNPN, SVGIG (reference sequence). The V end lost 7 bases, the J end lost 2 bases, and 13 bases lay between the germline ends. The CDR3 has 13 residues. The CDR3, as DNA: TGTGCCTCCCAGAGAGGATTCACAGATACGCAGTATTTT. It specifies CASQRGFTDTQYF.

This clone appeared a few times. The J gene is TRBJ1-1, the V gene TRBV6-5; the match to TRBD1 covers 7 bases. From germline, CDR1 is MNHEY and CDR2 SVGAGI. After removal of 6 bases from V and 4 bases from J, the junction contained 8 bases not matched to a gene. The CDR3 spans 14 residues. CDR3 bases: TGTGCCAGCAGCCTGTGGGGACAGACCACTGAAGCTTTCTTT. Translation: CASSLWGQTTEAFF.

The CDR3 DNA sequence: TGTGCCAGCTTCGTACAGGGTGTACAGGGTACCGGGGAGCTGTTTTTT. This gives the protein CASFVQGVQGTGELFF. The chain couples TRBV3-1 (or the pseudogene TRBV3-2) to TRBJ2-2; D is perhaps TRBD1 (6 bases). This CDR3 contains 16 residues. V was cut by 8 bases and J by 5 bases, with 21 bases left in between. Germline CDR1 and CDR2: LGHDT and YNNKEL (reference sequence).

Only a few counts were recorded for this clone. The rearrangement links TRBV7-3 to TRBJ2-3; TRBD2 matches at 7 bases. CDR1 SGHTA and CDR2 FQGTGA come from the germline V gene. With V trimmed by 5 bases and J by 0 bases, 5 bases remained unmatched. This CDR3 comprises 15 residues. Here the CDR3 reads CASSPSGTSTDTQYF. CDR3 in DNA: TGTGCCAGCAGCCCTAGCGGAACTAGCACAGATACGCAGTATTTT. Full variable domain (missing parts from reference TRBV7-3 and TRBJ2-3): GAGVSQTPSNKVTEKGKYVELRCDPISGHTALYWYRQSLGQGPEFLIYFQGTGAADDSGLPNDRFFAVRPEGSVSTLKIQRTERGDSAVYLCASSPSGTSTDTQYFGPGTRLTVL.